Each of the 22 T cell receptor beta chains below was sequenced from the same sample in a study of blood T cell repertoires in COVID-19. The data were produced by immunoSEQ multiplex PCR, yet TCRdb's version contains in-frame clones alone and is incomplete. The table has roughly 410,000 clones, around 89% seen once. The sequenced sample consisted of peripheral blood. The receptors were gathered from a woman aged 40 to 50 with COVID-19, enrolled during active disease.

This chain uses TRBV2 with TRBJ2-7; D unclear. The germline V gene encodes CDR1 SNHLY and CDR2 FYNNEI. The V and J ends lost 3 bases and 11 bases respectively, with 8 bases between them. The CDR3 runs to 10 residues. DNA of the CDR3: TGTGCCAGCAGTGACGGAGTTAAGTACTTC. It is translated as CASSDGVKYF.

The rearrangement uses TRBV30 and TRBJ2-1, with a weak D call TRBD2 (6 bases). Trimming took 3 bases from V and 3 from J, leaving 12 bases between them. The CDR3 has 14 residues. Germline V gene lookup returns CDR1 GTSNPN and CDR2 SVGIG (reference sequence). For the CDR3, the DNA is TGTGCCTGGAGAGTAGCGGCGATCTACAATGAGCAGTTCTTC. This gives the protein CAWRVAAIYNEQFF. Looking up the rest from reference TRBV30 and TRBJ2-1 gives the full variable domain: SQTIHQWPATLVQPVGSPLSLECTVEGTSNPNLYWYRQAAGRGLQLLFYSVGIGQISSEVPQNLSASRPQDRQFILSSKKLLLSDSGFYLCAWRVAAIYNEQFFGPGTRLTVL.

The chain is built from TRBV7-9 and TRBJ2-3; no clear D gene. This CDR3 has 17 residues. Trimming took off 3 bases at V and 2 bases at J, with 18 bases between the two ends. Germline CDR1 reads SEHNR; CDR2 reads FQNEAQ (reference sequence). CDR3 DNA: TGTGCCAGCAGCTTCCCACCCTCTATAGAAGACACAGATACGCAGTATTTT. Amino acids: CASSFPPSIEDTDTQYF.

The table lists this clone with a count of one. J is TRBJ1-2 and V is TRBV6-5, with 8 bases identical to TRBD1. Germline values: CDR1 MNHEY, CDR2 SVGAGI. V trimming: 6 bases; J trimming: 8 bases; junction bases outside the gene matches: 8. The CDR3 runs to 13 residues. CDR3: CASRDDRGSGYTF. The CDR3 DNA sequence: TGTGCCAGCAGGGATGACAGGGGTAGCGGCTACACCTTC.

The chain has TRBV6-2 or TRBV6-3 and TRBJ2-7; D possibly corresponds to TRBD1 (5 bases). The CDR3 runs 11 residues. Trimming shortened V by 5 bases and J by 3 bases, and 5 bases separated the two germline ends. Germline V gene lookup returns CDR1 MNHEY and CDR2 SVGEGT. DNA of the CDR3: TGTGCCAGCAGTGACAGCTACGAGCAGTACTTC. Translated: CASSDSYEQYF.

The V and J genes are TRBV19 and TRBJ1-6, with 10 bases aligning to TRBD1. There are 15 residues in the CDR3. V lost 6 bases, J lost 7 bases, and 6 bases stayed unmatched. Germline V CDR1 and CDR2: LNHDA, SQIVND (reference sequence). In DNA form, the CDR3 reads TGTGCCAGTAGAACCACGGGACAGGGGAATTCACCCCTCCACTTT. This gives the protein CASRTTGQGNSPLHF.

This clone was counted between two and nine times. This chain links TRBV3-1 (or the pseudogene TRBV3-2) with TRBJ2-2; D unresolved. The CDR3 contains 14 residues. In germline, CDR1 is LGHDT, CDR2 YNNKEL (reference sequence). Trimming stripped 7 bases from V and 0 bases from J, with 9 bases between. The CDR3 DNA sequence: TGTGCCAGCATCTCCCCAGCGAACACCGGGGAGCTGTTTTTT. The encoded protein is CASISPANTGELFF.

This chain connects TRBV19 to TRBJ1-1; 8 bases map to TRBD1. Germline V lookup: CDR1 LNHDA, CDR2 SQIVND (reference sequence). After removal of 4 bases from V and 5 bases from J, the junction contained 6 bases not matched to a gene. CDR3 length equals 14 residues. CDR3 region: CASSTSTGETEAFF. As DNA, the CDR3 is TGTGCCAGTAGTACCTCGACAGGGGAGACTGAAGCTTTCTTT.

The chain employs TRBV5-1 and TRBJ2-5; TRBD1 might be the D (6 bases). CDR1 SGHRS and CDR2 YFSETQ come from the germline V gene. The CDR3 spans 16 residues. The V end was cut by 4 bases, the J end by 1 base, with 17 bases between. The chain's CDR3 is CASSATPGQSQETQYF. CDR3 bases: TGCGCCAGCAGCGCAACCCCAGGACAGTCCCAAGAGACCCAGTACTTC.

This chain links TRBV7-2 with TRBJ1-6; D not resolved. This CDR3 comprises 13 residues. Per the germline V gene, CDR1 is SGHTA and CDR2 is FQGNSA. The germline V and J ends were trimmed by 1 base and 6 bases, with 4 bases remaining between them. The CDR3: CASSLDTNSPLHF. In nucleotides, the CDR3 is TGTGCCAGCAGCTTAGACACTAATTCACCCCTCCACTTT.

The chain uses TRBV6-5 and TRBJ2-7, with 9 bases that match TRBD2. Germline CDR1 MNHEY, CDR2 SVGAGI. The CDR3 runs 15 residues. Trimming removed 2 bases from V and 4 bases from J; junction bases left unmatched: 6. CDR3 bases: TGTGCCAGCAGTTACGGGGCGGGAGGGCCTTACGAGCAGTACTTC. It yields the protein CASSYGAGGPYEQYF.

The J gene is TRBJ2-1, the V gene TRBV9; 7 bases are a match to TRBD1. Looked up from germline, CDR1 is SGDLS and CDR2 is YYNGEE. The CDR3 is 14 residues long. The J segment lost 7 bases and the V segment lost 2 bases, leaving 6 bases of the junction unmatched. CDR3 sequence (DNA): TGTGCCAGCAGCGTCTCAGGGACAGATAATGAGCAGTTCTTC. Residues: CASSVSGTDNEQFF. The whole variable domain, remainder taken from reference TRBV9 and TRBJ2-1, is DSGVTQTPKHLITATGQRVTLRCSPRSGDLSVYWYQQSLDQGLQFLIQYYNGEERAKGNILERFSAQQFPDLHSELNLSSLELGDSALYFCASSVSGTDNEQFFGPGTRLTVL.

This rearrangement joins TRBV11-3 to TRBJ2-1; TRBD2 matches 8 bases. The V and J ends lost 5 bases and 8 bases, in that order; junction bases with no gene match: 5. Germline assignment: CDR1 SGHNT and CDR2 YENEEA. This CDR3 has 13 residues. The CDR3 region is CASSPPTSDEQFF. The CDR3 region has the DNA TGTGCCAGCAGCCCCCCGACTAGCGATGAGCAGTTCTTC.

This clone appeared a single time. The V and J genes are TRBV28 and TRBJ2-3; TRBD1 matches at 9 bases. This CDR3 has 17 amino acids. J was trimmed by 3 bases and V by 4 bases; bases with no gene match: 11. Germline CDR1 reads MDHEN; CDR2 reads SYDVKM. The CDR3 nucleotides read TGTGCCAGCAGTTGGCCCACGTCACAGGGGGCAACAGATACGCAGTATTTT. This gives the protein CASSWPTSQGATDTQYF.

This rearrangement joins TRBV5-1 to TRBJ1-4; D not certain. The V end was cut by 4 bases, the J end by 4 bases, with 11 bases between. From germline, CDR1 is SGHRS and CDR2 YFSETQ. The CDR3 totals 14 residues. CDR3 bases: TGCGCCAGCAGCCGACCCGACAATAATGAAAAACTGTTTTTT. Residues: CASSRPDNNEKLFF.

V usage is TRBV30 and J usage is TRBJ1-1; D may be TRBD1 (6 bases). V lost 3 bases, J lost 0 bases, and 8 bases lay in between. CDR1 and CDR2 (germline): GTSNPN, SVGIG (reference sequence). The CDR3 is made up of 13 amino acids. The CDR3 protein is CAWRQGLNTEAFF. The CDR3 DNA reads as TGTGCCTGGAGACAGGGCCTGAACACTGAAGCTTTCTTT.

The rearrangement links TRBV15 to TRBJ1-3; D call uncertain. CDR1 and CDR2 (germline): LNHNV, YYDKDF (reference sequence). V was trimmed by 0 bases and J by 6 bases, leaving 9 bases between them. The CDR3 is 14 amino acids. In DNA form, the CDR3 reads TGTGCCACCAGCAGAGATCTTCGGGAAAACACCATATATTTT. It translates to CATSRDLRENTIYF.

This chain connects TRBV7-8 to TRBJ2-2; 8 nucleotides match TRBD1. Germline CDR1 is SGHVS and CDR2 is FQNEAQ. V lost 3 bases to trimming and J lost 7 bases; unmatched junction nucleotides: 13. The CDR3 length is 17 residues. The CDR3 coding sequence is TGTGCCAGCAGCTTTGCGAGGCCAGGGGGCGTAGGCGGGGAGCTGTTTTTT. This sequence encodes CASSFARPGGVGGELFF.

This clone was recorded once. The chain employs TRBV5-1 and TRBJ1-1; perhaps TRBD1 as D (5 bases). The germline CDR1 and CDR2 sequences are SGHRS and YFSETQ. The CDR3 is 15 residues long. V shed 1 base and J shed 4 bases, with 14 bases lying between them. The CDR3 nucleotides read TGCGCCAGCAGCTTGCGCTCGACAGACGGCACTGAAGCTTTCTTT. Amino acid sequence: CASSLRSTDGTEAFF. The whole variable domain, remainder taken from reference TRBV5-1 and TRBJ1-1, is KAGVTQTPRYLIKTRGQQVTLSCSPISGHRSVSWYQQTPGQGLQFLFEYFSETQRNKGNFPGRFSGRQFSNSRSEMNVSTLELGDSALYLCASSLRSTDGTEAFFGQGTRLTVV.

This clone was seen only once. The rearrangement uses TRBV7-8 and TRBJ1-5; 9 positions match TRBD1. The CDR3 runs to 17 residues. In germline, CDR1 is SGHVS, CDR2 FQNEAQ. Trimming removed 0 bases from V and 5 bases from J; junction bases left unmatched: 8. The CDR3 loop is CASSLAGSTGGYQPQHF. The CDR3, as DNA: TGTGCCAGCAGCTTAGCGGGGTCGACAGGGGGGTATCAGCCCCAGCATTTT.

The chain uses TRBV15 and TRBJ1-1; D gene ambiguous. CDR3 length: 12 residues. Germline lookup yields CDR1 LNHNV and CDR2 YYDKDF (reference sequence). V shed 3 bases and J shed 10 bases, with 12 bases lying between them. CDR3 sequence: CATSRALRGAFF. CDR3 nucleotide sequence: TGTGCCACCAGCAGGGCCCTGCGGGGAGCTTTCTTT.

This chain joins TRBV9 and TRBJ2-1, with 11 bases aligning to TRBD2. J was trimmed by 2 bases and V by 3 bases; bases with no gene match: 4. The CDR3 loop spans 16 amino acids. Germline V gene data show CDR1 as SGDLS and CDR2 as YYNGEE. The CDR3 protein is CASSATSGSAYNEQFF. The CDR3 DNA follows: TGTGCCAGCAGCGCAACTAGCGGGAGCGCCTACAATGAGCAGTTCTTC.